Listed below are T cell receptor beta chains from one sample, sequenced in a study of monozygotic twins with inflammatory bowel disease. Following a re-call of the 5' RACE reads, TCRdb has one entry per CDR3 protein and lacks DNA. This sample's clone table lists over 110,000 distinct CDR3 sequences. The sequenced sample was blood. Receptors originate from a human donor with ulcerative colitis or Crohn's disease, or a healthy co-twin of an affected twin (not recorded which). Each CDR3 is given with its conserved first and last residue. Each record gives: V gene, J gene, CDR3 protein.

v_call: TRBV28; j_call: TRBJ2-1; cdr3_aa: CASSQSGGPEQFF
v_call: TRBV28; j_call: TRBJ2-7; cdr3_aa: CASSLLGDAGTLEQYF
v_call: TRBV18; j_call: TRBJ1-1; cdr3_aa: CASSPVARNTEAFF
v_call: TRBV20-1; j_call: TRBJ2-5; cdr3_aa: CSARLLAGGVRETQYF
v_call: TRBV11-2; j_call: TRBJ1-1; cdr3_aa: CASSPWAHTVLNTEAFF
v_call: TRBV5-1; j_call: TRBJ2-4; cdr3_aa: CASSSNPRITGDGDIQYF
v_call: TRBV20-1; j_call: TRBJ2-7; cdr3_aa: CSASRGGNYEQYF
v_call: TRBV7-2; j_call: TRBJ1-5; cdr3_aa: CASSAGLVNQPQHF
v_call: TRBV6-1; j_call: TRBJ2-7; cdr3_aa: CASSATVGYEQYF
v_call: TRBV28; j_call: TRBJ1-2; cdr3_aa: CASSFLGQGLSYGYTF
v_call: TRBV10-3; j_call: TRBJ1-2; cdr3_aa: CAIGQGGINYGYTF
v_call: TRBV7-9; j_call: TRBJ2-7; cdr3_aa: CASSLSYSKSYEQYF
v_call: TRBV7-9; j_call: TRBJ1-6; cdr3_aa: CASSPRGQVISPLHF
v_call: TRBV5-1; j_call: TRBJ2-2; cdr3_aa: CASSLEGTENTGELFF
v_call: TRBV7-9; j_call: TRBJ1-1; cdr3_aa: CASSLDLNTEAFF
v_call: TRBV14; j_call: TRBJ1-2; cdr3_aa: CASSIKQPNYGYTF
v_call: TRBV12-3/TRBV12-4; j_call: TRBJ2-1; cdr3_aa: CASSLTRQFYNEQFF
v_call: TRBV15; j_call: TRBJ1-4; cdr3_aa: CATSIRDRGKGSANEKLFF
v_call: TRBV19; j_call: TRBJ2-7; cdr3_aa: CASSVPGLRYEQYF
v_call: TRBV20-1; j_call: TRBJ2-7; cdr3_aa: CSARGGWRYEQYF
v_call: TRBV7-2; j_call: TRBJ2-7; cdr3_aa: CASSLVGLGGGSEQYF
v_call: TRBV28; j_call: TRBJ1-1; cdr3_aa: CASSLFGQGTAFF
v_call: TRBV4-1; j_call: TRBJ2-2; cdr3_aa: CASSQKPSRQGAYRSTGELFF
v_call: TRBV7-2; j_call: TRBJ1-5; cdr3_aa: CASSLGGSGFQPQHF
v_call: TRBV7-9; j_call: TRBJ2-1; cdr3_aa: CASSLAGHFYNEQFF
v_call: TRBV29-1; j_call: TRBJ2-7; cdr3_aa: CSVGNVFSYEQYF
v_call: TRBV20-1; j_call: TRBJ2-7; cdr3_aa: CSAKRQGGHYEQYF
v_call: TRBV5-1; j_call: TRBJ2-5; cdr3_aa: CASSLPSGGVSQETQYF
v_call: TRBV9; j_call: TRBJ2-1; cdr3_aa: CASSVVPGFYNEQFF
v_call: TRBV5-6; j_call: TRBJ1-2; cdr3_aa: CASSLDGRVDGYTF
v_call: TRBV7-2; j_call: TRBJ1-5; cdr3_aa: CASSSNTKRQGRQPQHF
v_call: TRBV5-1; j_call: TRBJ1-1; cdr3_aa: CASSLARLDTEAFF
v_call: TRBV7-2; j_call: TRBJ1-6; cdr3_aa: CASSRSTTSSYNSPLHF
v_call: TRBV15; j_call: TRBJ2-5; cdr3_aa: CATSRELAGARTQYF
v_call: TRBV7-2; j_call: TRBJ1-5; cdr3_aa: CASSSRLAPQHF
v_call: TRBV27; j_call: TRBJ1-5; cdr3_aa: CASSRFDGRNQPQHF
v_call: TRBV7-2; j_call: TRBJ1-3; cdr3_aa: CASSPPTGYSGNTIYF
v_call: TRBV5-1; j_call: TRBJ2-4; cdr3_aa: CASSLYGPAANIQYF
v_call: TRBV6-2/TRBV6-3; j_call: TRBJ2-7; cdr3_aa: CASSPRGTPSYEQYF
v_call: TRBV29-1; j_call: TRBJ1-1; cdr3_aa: CSVVGRNTEAFF
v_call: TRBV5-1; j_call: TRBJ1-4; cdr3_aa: CASSRDGATNEKLFF
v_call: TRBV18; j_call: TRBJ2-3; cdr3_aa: CASSPGQISTDTQYF
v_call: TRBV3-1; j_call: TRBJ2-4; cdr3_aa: CASSTGTENIQYF
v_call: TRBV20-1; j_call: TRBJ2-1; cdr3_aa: CSARKAADRGREQFF
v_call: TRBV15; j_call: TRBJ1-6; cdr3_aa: CATSSVSGDSPLHF
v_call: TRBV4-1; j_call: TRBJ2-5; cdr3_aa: CASSQNTLSQETQYF
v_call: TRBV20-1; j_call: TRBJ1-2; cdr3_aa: CSAKLPSDSKNYGYTF
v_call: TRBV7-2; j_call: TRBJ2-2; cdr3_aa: CASSPYIEELFF